This passage covers 13 T cell receptor beta chains from one sample sequenced in a study of regulatory T cells in long-lasting Graves disease. According to the study, TCR beta libraries were built with iRepertoire HTBI primers and CDR3-region Arm-PCR. TCRdb used MiXCR to reprocess the multiplex PCR reads, holding one entry per CDR3 protein. The table records 200,000 to 250,000 distinct CDR3 sequences, around 20% of them present only once. Time point indicated: newly diagnosed GD, antithyroid drugs for less than 3 months. With RNA extracted from PBMCs as input, the TCR library was made. Sequencing used peripheral blood mononuclear cells (PBMCs), obtained at new diagnosis, from a patient treated with antithyroid drugs. These receptor sequences come from a female donor with Graves disease.

The rearrangement links TRBV7-9 to TRBJ1-5, with a tentative D call TRBD1 (6 bases). This CDR3 contains 15 residues. CDR1 is SEHNR and CDR2 is FQNEAQ in the germline V gene (reference sequence). V was shortened by 1 base and J by 7 bases, with 14 bases between the two germline ends. The CDR3 spells CASSLGGGGRQPQHF. The CDR3 nucleotides read TGTGCCAGCAGCTTAGGAGGGGGGGGCCGCCAGCCCCAGCATTTT.

This clonotype was detected ten times or more. V and J are TRBV28 and TRBJ1-2; 7 bases match TRBD1. The ends lost 6 bases at V and 4 bases at J; junction bases unmatched: 14. Germline CDR1 MDHEN, CDR2 SYDVKM. CDR3 length equals 16 residues. This CDR3 reads CASSQGLGGLVYGYTF. In DNA form, the CDR3 reads TGTGCCAGCAGCCAGGGCTTAGGGGGCTTAGTCTATGGCTACACCTTC.

This clonotype was picked up many times. The V gene is TRBV27, the J gene TRBJ2-1; 7 nucleotides align to TRBD2. Germline-derived CDR1 and CDR2 are MNHEY and SMNVEV (reference sequence). This CDR3 spans 17 amino acids. V was clipped by 3 bases and J by 8 bases; unmatched bases: 16. The CDR3 region is CASSFLGRAVVNDEQFF. Written as DNA, the CDR3 is TGTGCCAGCAGTTTCTTGGGGAGGGCAGTGGTTAATGATGAGCAGTTCTTC.

V is TRBV5-1 and J is TRBJ1-5; D possibly corresponds to TRBD1 (5 bases). This CDR3 comprises 16 residues. The germline V gene encodes CDR1 SGHRS and CDR2 YFSETQ. Trimming took off 4 bases at V and 0 bases at J, with 14 bases between the two ends. In DNA form, the CDR3 reads TGCGCCAGCAGCCCGGAGGGACCGCATAGCAATCAGCCCCAGCATTTT. As protein: CASSPEGPHSNQPQHF.

In regard to this clonotype: With a far larger clone one base away, a read error is the likely cause. The V and J genes are TRBV7-2 and TRBJ1-1; no definite D call. The CDR3 sequence is 14 residues long. Germline V lookup: CDR1 SGHTA, CDR2 FQGNSA. This chain's CDR3 is CASSFDTRNTEDFF. DNA of the CDR3: TGTGCCAGCAGCTTTGACACGCGGAACACTGAAGATTTCTTT.

This chain joins TRBV14 and TRBJ2-3; D is possibly TRBD1 (5 bases). The CDR3 consists of 17 residues. V gave up 0 bases and J gave up 3 bases, with 16 bases separating them. Germline values: CDR1 SGHDN, CDR2 FVKESK. In DNA, the CDR3 is TGTGCCAGCAGCCAAGAATATGGGGCTAGGGGAACAGATACGCAGTATTTT. It codes for CASSQEYGARGTDTQYF.

This clonotype was seen repeatedly, ten times or more. The chain carries TRBV6-2 or TRBV6-3 and TRBJ2-3; 9 bases agree with TRBD1. The CDR3 is 15 amino acids. Germline CDR1 is MNHEY and CDR2 is SVGEGT. V lost 5 bases, J lost 6 bases, and 9 bases stayed unmatched. The CDR3 sequence is CASSRGTGIGDTQYF. CDR3 sequence (DNA): TGTGCCAGCAGTAGGGGGACAGGGATCGGTGATACGCAGTATTTT.

This clonotype has at least ten counts. The chain combines TRBV9 with TRBJ2-7; TRBD1 might be the D (6 bases). Trimming stripped 1 base from V and 7 bases from J, with 12 bases between. Looked up from germline, CDR1 is SGDLS and CDR2 is YYNGEE. The CDR3 length is 13 residues. CDR3 in amino acids: CASSVMGAEEQYF. In DNA form, the CDR3 reads TGTGCCAGCAGCGTAATGGGGGCGGAAGAGCAGTACTTC.

The rearrangement links TRBV12-3 or TRBV12-4 to TRBJ2-1, with TRBD2 matching 7 bases. Trimming took 6 bases from V and 0 from J; bases not matched to a gene: 2. This CDR3 has 14 residues. This chain's CDR3 is CASRLAASYNEQFF. CDR3 nucleotides: TGTGCCAGCAGGCTAGCGGCCTCCTACAATGAGCAGTTCTTC.

The genes are TRBV6-2 or TRBV6-3 and TRBJ1-6; D is perhaps TRBD1 (5 bases). V was clipped by 4 bases and J by 7 bases, with 14 bases between them. This CDR3 region has 15 residues. Germline CDR1 MNHEY, CDR2 SVGEGT. DNA of the CDR3: TGTGCCAGCAGTTTTAGAGGACAAGGGAATTCACCCCTCCACTTT. Translated: CASSFRGQGNSPLHF.

This clonotype was seen a few times. The V call is TRBV4-3, the J call TRBJ2-7; 7 bases match TRBD2. The CDR3 covers 17 residues. CDR1 and CDR2 (germline): LGHNA, YSLEER. After removal of 1 base from V and 4 bases from J, the junction contained 13 bases not matched to a gene. In nucleotides, the CDR3 is TGCGCCAGCAGCCAAGGAGTCGGCGGCGGGAGTGATTACGAGCAGTACTTC. Its translation: CASSQGVGGGSDYEQYF.

This clonotype was seen ten or more times. This chain links TRBV20-1 with TRBJ2-5, with D possibly called TRBD1 or TRBD2 (6 bases each). Germline values: CDR1 DFQATT, CDR2 SNEGSKA (reference sequence). Deletions cut 3 bases from V and 5 bases from J, with 13 bases between. CDR3 size: 13 residues. CDR3 DNA sequence: TGCAGTGCTAGCGGGGGCGAGACGGAGACCCAGTACTTC. It is translated as CSASGGETETQYF.

This clonotype was counted between two and nine times. This chain links TRBV19 with TRBJ2-7; 8 nucleotides agree with TRBD1. V shed 7 bases and J 0 bases; nucleotides not matched to a gene: 8. The CDR3 is 15 residues long. Germline CDR1 and CDR2: LNHDA and SQIVND (reference sequence). The CDR3 nucleotides read TGTGCCAGTAAGACCGGACAGGGTTACTCCTACGAGCAGTACTTC. It codes for CASKTGQGYSYEQYF. The entire variable domain, with the rest obtained from reference TRBV19 and TRBJ2-7, is as follows: DGGITQSPKYLFRKEGQNVTLSCEQNLNHDAMYWYRQDPGQGLRLIYYSQIVNDFQKGDIAEGYSVSREKKESFPLTVTSAQKNPTAFYLCASKTGQGYSYEQYFGPGTRLTVT.